The text below deals with one T cell receptor beta chain. Sequencing used immunoSEQ multiplex PCR; TCRdb keeps in-frame clones, though not all of them. The table shows about 87,000 clones, with 70% to 90% occurring only once. The ends lost 0 bases at V and 11 bases at J; junction bases unmatched: 14. The CDR3 spans 17 residues. CDR1 is MNHNS and CDR2 is SASEGT in the germline V gene. This record comes from a study of radiotherapy plus CTLA-4 blockade in lung cancer. The material sequenced was peripheral blood, taken from a patient treated with radiotherapy plus ipilimumab. The chain has TRBV6-1 and TRBJ1-4; 8 positions agree with TRBD1. The source of this sequence is a human donor with non-small cell lung cancer that progressed on radiotherapy plus ipilimumab. In DNA form, the CDR3 reads TGTGCCAGCAGTGAAGCGCATCCCCAGGGGGCGTCCCTTAAACTGTTTTTT. Its protein product is CASSEAHPQGASLKLFF.